A single sample gave rise to the 13 T cell receptor beta chains below, sequenced in a study of OX40 agonist ivuxolimab in advanced cancers. Repertoires were generated with immunoSEQ multiplex PCR, while TCRdb's copy carries only in-frame clones and drops some. The sample shows about 120,000 clones, 85% to 95% of them seen only once. Sequences were derived from CD4+ or CD8+ T cells sorted from blood, sampled in a trial of the OX40 agonist ivuxolimab. These receptors were taken from an adult with an advanced solid tumor such as melanoma, head and neck, liver or kidney cancer.

This clone was picked up one time. The chain uses TRBV19 and TRBJ1-6; TRBD1 agrees at 10 bases. This CDR3 is built from 15 residues. Germline V gene sequence: CDR1 LNHDA, CDR2 SQIVND (reference sequence). V dropped 5 bases and J dropped 7; count of bases not matched to a gene: 5. CDR3 protein: CASSPGQGFNSPLHF. CDR3 nucleotides: TGTGCCAGTAGTCCGGGACAGGGGTTCAATTCACCCCTCCACTTT. Drawing the rest from reference TRBV19 and TRBJ1-6, the complete variable domain is DGGITQSPKYLFRKEGQNVTLSCEQNLNHDAMYWYRQDPGQGLRLIYYSQIVNDFQKGDIAEGYSVSREKKESFPLTVTSAQKNPTAFYLCASSPGQGFNSPLHFGNGTRLTVT.

The rearrangement uses TRBV28 and TRBJ1-1; D uncertain. Trimming took 7 bases from V and 7 from J, leaving 10 bases between them. Germline-derived CDR1 and CDR2 are MDHEN and SYDVKM. The CDR3 totals 11 residues. The CDR3 DNA reads TGTGCCAGCATAGGGATAATTGAAGCTTTCTTT. Translation: CASIGIIEAFF.

This clone was observed a single time. This chain joins TRBV11-2 and TRBJ2-1; D possibly corresponds to TRBD2 (6 bases). The CDR3 totals 15 residues. With 5 bases removed from V and 4 bases from J, the gap between germline ends came to 15 bases. Germline V gene data show CDR1 as SGHAT and CDR2 as FQNNGV. The CDR3: CASSPQRLAYNEQFF. The CDR3 DNA reads TGTGCCAGCAGCCCGCAAAGGCTAGCGTACAATGAGCAGTTCTTC.

This rearrangement joins TRBV30 to TRBJ2-7; possibly TRBD1 for D (6 bases). Germline loops: CDR1 GTSNPN, CDR2 SVGIG (reference sequence). The CDR3 sequence is 14 residues long. Trimming removed 4 bases at V and 0 bases at J, with 13 bases between. The CDR3 is CAWTPRQASYEQYF. The CDR3 DNA is TGTGCCTGGACCCCCAGACAGGCCTCCTACGAGCAGTACTTC.

The J gene is TRBJ2-5, the V gene TRBV5-4; D is perhaps TRBD1 or TRBD2 (6 bases each). V was cut by 3 bases and J by 2 bases, with 14 bases left in between. The germline V gene has CDR1 SGHNT and CDR2 YYREEE (reference sequence). The CDR3 spans 15 residues. The CDR3 here is CASSSQQGGQETQYF. The CDR3 DNA sequence: TGTGCCAGCAGCTCCCAACAGGGAGGTCAAGAGACCCAGTACTTC.

This chain links TRBV5-4 with TRBJ1-2, with D possibly matching TRBD1 (5 bases). Trimming left V 0 bases short and J 0 bases short, with 15 bases between. The CDR3 sequence is 17 residues long. CDR1 is SGHNT, CDR2 YYREEE, per germline (reference sequence). The CDR3 DNA is TGTGCCAGCAGCTTGGAGGGACGGGGCCCGACTAACTATGGCTACACCTTC. Protein product: CASSLEGRGPTNYGYTF.

The count of this clone is one. The junction shows a germline mismatch at one end, possibly a read error. This chain uses TRBV27 with TRBJ1-1; the match to TRBD1 covers 8 bases. CDR1 is MNHEY, CDR2 SMNVEV, per germline (reference sequence). The CDR3 length is 15 residues. CDR3 protein: CASSLSWTGNPEAFF. CDR3 DNA sequence: TGTGCCAGCAGTTTATCTTGGACAGGGAACCCTGAAGCTTTCTTT.

The chain recombines TRBV27 with TRBJ1-4; 7 bases fit TRBD1. CDR1 and CDR2 (germline): MNHEY, SMNVEV (reference sequence). Losses at the gene ends were 3 bases for V and 12 bases for J; bases not matched to a gene: 13. This CDR3 spans 15 amino acids. The CDR3 region is CASSLGRGYLGELFF. The CDR3, as DNA: TGTGCCAGCAGTTTGGGCAGGGGGTACCTTGGTGAACTGTTTTTT.

This chain links TRBV19 with TRBJ1-1; unclear D gene. The CDR3 runs to 15 residues. Looked up from germline, CDR1 is LNHDA and CDR2 is SQIVND (reference sequence). V was trimmed by 7 bases and J by 0 bases, leaving 15 bases between them. CDR3 sequence (DNA): TGTGCCAGTACCCCCGGGTTGATAGTGAACACTGAAGCTTTCTTT. It translates to CASTPGLIVNTEAFF. Based on the CDR3 plus reference TRBV19 and TRBJ1-1, the full variable domain is DGGITQSPKYLFRKEGQNVTLSCEQNLNHDAMYWYRQDPGQGLRLIYYSQIVNDFQKGDIAEGYSVSREKKESFPLTVTSAQKNPTAFYLCASTPGLIVNTEAFFGQGTRLTVV.

V and J are TRBV29-1 and TRBJ1-3; no clear D gene. Trimming took off 4 bases at V and 2 bases at J, with 15 bases between the two ends. This CDR3 is built from 15 residues. The germline V gene encodes CDR1 SQVTM and CDR2 ANQGSEA. CDR3 sequence (DNA): TGCAGCGTTGCTGTACTCCCTTCCGCTGGAAACACCATATATTTT. It is translated as CSVAVLPSAGNTIYF. Full variable domain (missing parts from reference TRBV29-1 and TRBJ1-3): SAVISQKPSRDICQRGTSLTIQCQVDSQVTMMFWYRQQPGQSLTLIATANQGSEATYESGFVIDKFPISRPNLTFSTLTVSNMSPEDSSIYLCSVAVLPSAGNTIYFGEGSWLTVV.

The chain couples TRBV18 to TRBJ2-1; D unclear. This CDR3 is 12 amino acids long. Trimming pared 2 bases from V and 7 bases from J, leaving 6 bases between. CDR1 and CDR2 (germline): KGHSH, LQKENI. CDR3 protein: CASSPSANEQFF. The CDR3 region has the DNA TGTGCCAGCTCACCATCGGCGAATGAGCAGTTCTTC.

The V and J genes are TRBV2 and TRBJ2-1; D possibly corresponds to TRBD2 (5 bases). The CDR3 has 14 residues. Between the trimmed V and J ends, which lost 8 bases and 7 bases, there was a span of 18 bases. Germline assignment: CDR1 SNHLY and CDR2 FYNNEI. The CDR3 spells CASLRIARGNEQFF. DNA of the CDR3: TGTGCCAGCCTCAGGATTGCCCGAGGGAATGAGCAGTTCTTC.

The J gene is TRBJ1-1, the V gene TRBV7-9; 7 positions agree with TRBD1. The CDR3 consists of 15 residues. Germline V gene data show CDR1 as SEHNR and CDR2 as FQNEAQ (reference sequence). The trim removed 5 bases at V and 0 bases at J, leaving 6 bases unmatched. The CDR3: CASSPAGQMNTEAFF. The CDR3 coding sequence is TGTGCCAGCAGCCCCGCGGGACAGATGAACACTGAAGCTTTCTTT.